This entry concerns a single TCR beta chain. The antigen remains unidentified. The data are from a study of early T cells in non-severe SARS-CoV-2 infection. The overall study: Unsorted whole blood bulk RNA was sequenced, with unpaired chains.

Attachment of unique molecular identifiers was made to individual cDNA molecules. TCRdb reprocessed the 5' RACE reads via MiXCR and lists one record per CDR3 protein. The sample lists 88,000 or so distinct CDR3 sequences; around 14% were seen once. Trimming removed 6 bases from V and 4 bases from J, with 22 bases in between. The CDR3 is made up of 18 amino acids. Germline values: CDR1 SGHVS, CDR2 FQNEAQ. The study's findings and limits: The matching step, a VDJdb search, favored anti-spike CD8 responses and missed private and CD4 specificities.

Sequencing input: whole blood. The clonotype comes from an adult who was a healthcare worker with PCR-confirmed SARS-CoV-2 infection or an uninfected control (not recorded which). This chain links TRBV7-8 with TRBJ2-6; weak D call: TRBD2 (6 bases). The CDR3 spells CASSSPGLRVYGANVLTF. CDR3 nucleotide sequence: TGTGCCAGCAGTTCACCGGGACTCCGTGTTTACGGGGCCAACGTCCTGACTTTC.